Here is one T cell receptor (beta chain) with its context. This clonotype has just a few counts. No antigen is known for it. Base qualities are missing; no much larger clone stands one base away. This sample was taken from a study of T-cell reconstitution after alpha-beta-depleted transplantation in children (dated by TCRdb to about 2016). In the study overall: T-cell immune reconstitution after TCRalphabeta/CD19-depleted allogeneic hematopoietic cell transplantation in children was quantitatively tracked in the study by means of TCR repertoire profiling. Beyond this particular receptor, the publication reports: Hyperexpanded clone frequencies declined over subsequent months; after one year, T-cell counts and TCRbeta diversity were mostly attributed to newly produced T cells. In some patients, the high TCRbeta diversity seen at day 60 was put down to recipient T cells and intrathymic progenitors that had survived conditioning. The apparently early alphabetaT-cell count recovery about two months after transplant was reportedly dependent on only several hundred rapidly expanded clones derived from non-depleted graft cells.

The CDR3 measures 14 amino acids from cysteine to phenylalanine. The kept DNA is CDR3 alone, 42 bases in frame from the first base. For CDR1 and CDR2, the germline V gene lists LGHNA and YSLEER. V is clipped by 0 bases and J by 2 bases, and the sequence between their germline boundaries is 8 bases long. The sample's treatment or condition, from its label and the paper: allogeneic hematopoietic cell transplantation with graft depleted of TCRalphabeta T cells and CD19 B cells. TCRalphabeta/CD19-depleted allogeneic hematopoietic cell grafts were given to the transplant recipients, all of whom were children. The receptor library was made with PCR. Sequenced on an Illumina HiSeq 2500. Molecular barcoding was employed in the preparation of TCR libraries, with unique molecular identifiers being used to normalize TCRbeta repertoire quantification. TCRdb's own reprocessing of the public reads used fastp at Q25 and MiXCR and kept productive beta chains. Identical CDR3 protein sequences are pooled into one entry, listed with their most common genes and DNA. In all, the sample holds 450,000 to 550,000 distinct CDR3 sequences, and about an eighth of those were seen once. Jointly, the top ten make up 14% of the sample.

This receptor was taken from a female patient aged 2-10 years who had a stem cell transplant for aplastic anemia, so the T cells may come from the graft donor. The chain was built from TRBV4-3 and TRBJ2-7; TRBD1 is a weak D gene call, 6 bases matching. Material: PBMCs, mostly from graft donor cells, obtained 180 days after TCRalphabeta/CD19-depleted stem cell transplant. In nucleotide form, the sequence is TGCGCCAGCAGCCAAGACAGGGGTCCCTACGAGCAGTACTTC. It translates as CASSQDRGPYEQYF.